In its sample, the clone carrying this T cell receptor (beta chain) was seen many times. Coverage ceases 3 residues before the CDR3 finishes, and the germline J gene fills in the end. Germline V gene lookup returns CDR1 LNHDA and CDR2 SQIVND (reference sequence). CDR3 size: 15 residues. Trimming pared 0 bases from V and 3 bases from J, leaving 11 bases between. These data belong to a study of T cell clonality in common variable immunodeficiency. Produced via immunoSEQ multiplex PCR; TCRdb's table is partial and in-frame only. The repertoire shows over 45,000 clones, none seen only once; the top ten take about 1.8%.

The specimen sequenced was peripheral blood mononuclear cells. The rearrangement joins TRBV19 to TRBJ1-2; D not certain. The source of this sequence is a person aged 18 to 70 in good health. The CDR3 is CASSIELPRYYGYTF. The sequenced part of the CDR3 DNA is TGTGCCAGTAGTATAGAACTACCACGGTACTATGGC.